The entry below describes one TCR beta chain. What it binds is not known. Cultured CD4+ T cell DNA was sequenced using the Oncomine TCR Beta short-read assay. The genomic DNA was obtained from cultured CD4+ T cells by extraction with the QIAamp micro DNA kit. TCRdb reprocessed the PCR reads with MiXCR, giving one entry per CDR3 protein. The sample holds almost 25,000 distinct CDR3 sequences, less than 70% seen once. In germline, CDR1 is DFQATT, CDR2 SNEGSKA (reference sequence). This CDR3 has 11 amino acids. The germline V and J ends were trimmed by 3 bases and 13 bases, with 13 bases remaining between them. This sample is part of a study of vaccination and CD4 T cells after COVID-19. For the study at large: Post-COVID draws came a median 101 days after diagnosis (range 35 to 161). General study findings and limits: From a median of about 20 to 40, SARS-CoV-2-reactive clonotypes increased, though not significantly.

Treatment indicated: roughly nine-day PBMC culture with coronavirus spike peptide pools or control peptides (ViraFEST assay). The material sequenced was CD4+ T cells from blood, cultured in vitro. This sequence was found in a human donor who had recovered from COVID-19. This chain uses TRBV20-1 with TRBJ2-1, with D unresolved. The CDR3 coding sequence is TGCAGTGCTAGGGTCCAAGACAATCAGTTCTTC. Its translation: CSARVQDNQFF.